The sequence of this TCR beta chain was determined in a study of patients and donors after allogeneic stem cell transplantation. This CDR3 contains 15 residues. The germline gives CDR1 LGHNT, CDR2 FRNRAP. Trimming cost V 2 bases and J 1 base; bases outside gene matches: 3. TCRdb re-analysed the RT-PCR reads in MiXCR, keeping a single row per CDR3 protein. Among some 160,000 distinct CDR3 sequences, approximately 24% were seen once, and the ten largest hold roughly 26%. The sample was blood, either unsorted or a sorted T cell fraction (not recorded which). The rearrangement links TRBV12-5 to TRBJ2-3, with TRBD2 identical over 7 bases. This sequence originates from a human donor who was either an allogeneic HSCT recipient or a stem cell or donor lymphocyte infusion donor (not recorded which). It is not recorded whose cells these are; they may come from a transplant donor. Here the CDR3 DNA reads TGTGCTAGTGGTTTGCGTGCGGGGGGCACAGATACGCAGTATTTT. It is translated as CASGLRAGGTDTQYF.